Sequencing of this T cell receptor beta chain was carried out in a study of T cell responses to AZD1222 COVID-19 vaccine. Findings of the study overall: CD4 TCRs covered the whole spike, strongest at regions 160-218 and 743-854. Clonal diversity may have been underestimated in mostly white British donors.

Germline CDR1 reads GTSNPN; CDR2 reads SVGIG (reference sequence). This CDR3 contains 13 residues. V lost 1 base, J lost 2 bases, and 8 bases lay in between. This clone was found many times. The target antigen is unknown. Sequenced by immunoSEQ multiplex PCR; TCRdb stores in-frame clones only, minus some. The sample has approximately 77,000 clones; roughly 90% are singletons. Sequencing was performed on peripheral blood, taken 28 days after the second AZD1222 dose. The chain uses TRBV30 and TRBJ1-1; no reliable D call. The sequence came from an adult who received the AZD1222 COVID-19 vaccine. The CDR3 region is CAWSAGSNTEAFF. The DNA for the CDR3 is TGTGCCTGGAGTGCCGGGTCAAACACTGAAGCTTTCTTT.